This T cell receptor beta chain was observed in a study of PD-1 blockade in mismatch repair-deficient tumors (dated 2017 in TCRdb). Regarding the research as a whole: Between late 2013 and 2016, the trial enrolled roughly 80 consecutive patients with roughly eleven types of mismatch repair-deficient cancer, all of whom had received prior treatment and were progressing. Tumor-associated T cell clones in the peripheral blood of patients responding to PD-1 blockade were tracked using deep sequencing of TCR CDR3 regions. Overall study results and their limits: Clones residing in the tumor, which were often undetectable in blood before treatment, expanded quickly after pembrolizumab and then contracted, generally before radiologic responses.

Mismatch repair deficiency was established in every enrolled patient by polymerase chain reaction or immunohistochemistry. A few patients who responded to pembrolizumab therapy underwent TCR sequencing. In the phase II trial, pembrolizumab PD-1 blockade was tested prospectively in advanced mismatch repair-deficient cancers, no matter which tissue of origin the cancers came from. Peripheral blood T cell samples were gathered serially, both before PD-1 blockade started and at multiple time points afterward. Blood sampling time points were reported as weeks after the first dose of pembrolizumab. The library was produced with the immunoSEQ multiplex PCR assay. What TCRdb holds here is the immuneACCESS table cut down to in-frame rearrangements. Part of the clones is not present; checked against another copy, under half of the missing clones reflect an unresolved V gene, and the others are unexplained. For this sample the table gives some 120,000 clones, of which 85% to 90% were detected only once. The ten top clones hold 10% to 15% of the sample.

This clone turned up a few times. Its antigen specificity is not known. No much larger clone exists at a distance of one base, and base qualities are not known. Other DNA sequences within the sample encode an identical CDR3. The germline V gene specifies SGDLS as CDR1 and YYNGEE as CDR2. Taken from cysteine to phenylalanine, the CDR3 has 15 residues. This entry keeps only the CDR3 DNA: 45 bases, framed from base 1. Trimming removed 0 bases from V and 1 base from J; the gene matches leave 2 bases unexplained. The sample here was peripheral blood, taken roughly 70 weeks after starting pembrolizumab. The sequence came from an adult with mismatch repair-deficient cancer. This receptor chain uses TRBV9 and TRBJ1-2; TRBD1 lines up with 8 middle nucleotides. CDR3 protein: CASSVGQGFNYGYTF. The bases read TGTGCCAGCAGCGTAGGACAGGGGTTTAACTATGGCTACACCTTC.